Sequencing of this T cell receptor (beta chain) was carried out in a study of long-term antiretroviral therapy in people with HIV. Whole-study findings and limits: Clones with expansion before ART led the repertoire at all time points.

The CDR3 spans 13 residues. Between the trimmed V and J ends, which lost 8 bases and 5 bases, there was a span of 18 bases. Germline V gives CDR1 SQVTM, CDR2 ANQGSEA. They ran version v3.0 of the immunoSEQ assay at survey level. Using immunoSEQ multiplex PCR, the repertoire was profiled, and TCRdb retains in-frame clones only, with some absent. The sample consists of about 20,000 clones, approximately 80% of them appearing once. As for this clone: Its target is unknown.

The clonotype comes from a woman between 18 and 30 years old with HIV. The sequencing used unsorted PBMCs, collected 0.6 years after starting antiretroviral therapy. This chain connects TRBV29-1 to TRBJ1-1, with D uncertain. CDR3 sequence reads: CSSLAAEKTEAFF. CDR3 in DNA: TGCAGCTCCCTAGCGGCGGAGAAGACTGAAGCTTTCTTT.